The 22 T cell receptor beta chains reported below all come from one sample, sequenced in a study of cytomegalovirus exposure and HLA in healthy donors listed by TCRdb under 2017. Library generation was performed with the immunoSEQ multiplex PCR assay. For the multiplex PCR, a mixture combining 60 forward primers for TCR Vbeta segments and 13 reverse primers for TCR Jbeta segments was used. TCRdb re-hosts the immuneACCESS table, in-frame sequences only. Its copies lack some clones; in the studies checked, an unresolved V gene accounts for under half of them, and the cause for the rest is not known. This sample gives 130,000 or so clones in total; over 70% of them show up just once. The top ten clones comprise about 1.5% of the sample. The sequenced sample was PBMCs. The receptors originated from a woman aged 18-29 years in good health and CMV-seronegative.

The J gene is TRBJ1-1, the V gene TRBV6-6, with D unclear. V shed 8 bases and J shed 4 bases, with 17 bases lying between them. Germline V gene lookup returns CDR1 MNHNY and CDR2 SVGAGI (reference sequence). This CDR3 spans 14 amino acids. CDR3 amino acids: CASLYGSPPTEAFF. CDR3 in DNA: TGTGCCAGCCTTTATGGCTCCCCGCCCACTGAAGCTTTCTTT.

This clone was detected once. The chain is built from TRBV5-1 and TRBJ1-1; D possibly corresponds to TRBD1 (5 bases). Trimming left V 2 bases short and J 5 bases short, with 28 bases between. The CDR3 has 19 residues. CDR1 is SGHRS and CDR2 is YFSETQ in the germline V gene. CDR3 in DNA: TGCGCCAGCAGCTTAGCCGGAGGGCCAGGGAGCGCGACGGGAACTGAAGCTTTCTTT. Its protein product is CASSLAGGPGSATGTEAFF.

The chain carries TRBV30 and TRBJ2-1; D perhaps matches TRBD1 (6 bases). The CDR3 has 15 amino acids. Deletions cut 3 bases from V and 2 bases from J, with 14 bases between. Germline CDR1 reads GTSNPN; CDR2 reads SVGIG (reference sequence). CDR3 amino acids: CAWRDQGLPYNEQFF. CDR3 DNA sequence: TGTGCCTGGAGGGATCAGGGGTTGCCCTACAATGAGCAGTTCTTC.

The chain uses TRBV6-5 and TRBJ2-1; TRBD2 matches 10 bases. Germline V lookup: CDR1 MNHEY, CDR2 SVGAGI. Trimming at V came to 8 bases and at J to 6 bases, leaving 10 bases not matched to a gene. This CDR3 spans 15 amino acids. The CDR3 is CASCRRAGGTNEQFF. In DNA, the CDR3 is TGTGCCAGCTGCCGTCGAGCGGGAGGGACCAATGAGCAGTTCTTC.

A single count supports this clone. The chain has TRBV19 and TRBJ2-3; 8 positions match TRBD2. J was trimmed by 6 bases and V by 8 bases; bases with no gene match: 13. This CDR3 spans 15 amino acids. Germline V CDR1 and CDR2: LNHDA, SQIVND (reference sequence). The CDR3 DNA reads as TGTGCCAGTGGCGGATTAGCGGGATCCGACGATACGCAGTATTTT. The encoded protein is CASGGLAGSDDTQYF.

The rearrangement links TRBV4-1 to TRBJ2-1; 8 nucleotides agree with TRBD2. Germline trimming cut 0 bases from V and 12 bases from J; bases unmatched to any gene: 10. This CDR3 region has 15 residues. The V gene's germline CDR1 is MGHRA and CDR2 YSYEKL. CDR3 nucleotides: TGCGCCAGCAGCCAAGAATATCCAGTCGGGAGGGGGCAGTTCTTC. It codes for CASSQEYPVGRGQFF.

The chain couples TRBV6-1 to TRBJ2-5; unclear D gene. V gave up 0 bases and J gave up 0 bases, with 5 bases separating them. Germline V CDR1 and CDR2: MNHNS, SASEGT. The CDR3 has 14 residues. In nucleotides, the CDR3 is TGTGCCAGCAGTGAAGCCCACAACCAAGAGACCCAGTACTTC. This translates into CASSEAHNQETQYF.

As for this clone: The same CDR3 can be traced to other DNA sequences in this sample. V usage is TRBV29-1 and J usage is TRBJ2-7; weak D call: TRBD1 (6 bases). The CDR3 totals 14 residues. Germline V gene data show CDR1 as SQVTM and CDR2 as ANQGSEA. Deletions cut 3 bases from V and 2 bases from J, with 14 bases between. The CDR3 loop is CSVEEPGTTYEQYF. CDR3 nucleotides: TGCAGCGTTGAGGAGCCCGGGACAACCTACGAGCAGTACTTC.

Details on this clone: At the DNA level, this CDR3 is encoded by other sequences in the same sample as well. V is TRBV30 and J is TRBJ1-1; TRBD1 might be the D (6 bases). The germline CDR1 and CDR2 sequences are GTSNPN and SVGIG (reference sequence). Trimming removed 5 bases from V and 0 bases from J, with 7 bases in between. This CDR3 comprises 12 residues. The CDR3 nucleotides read TGTGCCTGGGGACAGTTGAACACTGAAGCTTTCTTT. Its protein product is CAWGQLNTEAFF.

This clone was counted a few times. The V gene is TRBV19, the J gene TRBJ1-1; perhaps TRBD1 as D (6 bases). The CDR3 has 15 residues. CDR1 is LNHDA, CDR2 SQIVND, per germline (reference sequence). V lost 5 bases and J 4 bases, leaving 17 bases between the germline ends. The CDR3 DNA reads TGTGCCAGTAGTCCCGTTCAGACAGGTGGCACTGAAGCTTTCTTT. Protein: CASSPVQTGGTEAFF.

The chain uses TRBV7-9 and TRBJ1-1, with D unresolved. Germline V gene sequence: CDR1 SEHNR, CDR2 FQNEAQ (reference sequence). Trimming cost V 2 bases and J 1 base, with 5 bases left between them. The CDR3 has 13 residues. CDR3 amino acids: CASSLSGNTEAFF. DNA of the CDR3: TGTGCCAGCAGCTTATCAGGGAACACTGAAGCTTTCTTT.

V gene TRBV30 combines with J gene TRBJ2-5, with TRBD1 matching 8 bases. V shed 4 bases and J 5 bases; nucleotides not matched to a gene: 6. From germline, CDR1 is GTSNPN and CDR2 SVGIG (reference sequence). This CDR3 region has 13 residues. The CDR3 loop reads CAWTQGALETQYF. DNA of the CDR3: TGTGCCTGGACGCAGGGGGCGCTGGAGACCCAGTACTTC.

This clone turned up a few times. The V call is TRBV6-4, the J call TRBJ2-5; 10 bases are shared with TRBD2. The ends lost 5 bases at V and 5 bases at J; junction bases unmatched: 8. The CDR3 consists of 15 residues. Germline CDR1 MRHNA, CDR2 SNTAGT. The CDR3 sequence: CASSRASGSGETQYF. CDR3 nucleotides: TGTGCCAGCAGTCGCGCTAGCGGGAGCGGTGAGACCCAGTACTTC.

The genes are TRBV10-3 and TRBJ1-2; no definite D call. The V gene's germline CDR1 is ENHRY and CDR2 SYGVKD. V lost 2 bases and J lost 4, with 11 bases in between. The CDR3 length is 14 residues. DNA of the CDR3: TGTGCCATCAGTGAGGAGGTCCGGGGCTATGGCTACACCTTC. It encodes CAISEEVRGYGYTF.

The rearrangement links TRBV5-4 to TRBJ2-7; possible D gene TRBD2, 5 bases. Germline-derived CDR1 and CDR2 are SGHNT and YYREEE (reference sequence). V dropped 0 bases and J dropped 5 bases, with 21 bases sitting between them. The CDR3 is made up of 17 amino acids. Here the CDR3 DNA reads TGTGCCAGCAGCTTGGTAAAAGGAAGAGGGAGACGCCACGAGCAGTACTTC. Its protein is CASSLVKGRGRRHEQYF.

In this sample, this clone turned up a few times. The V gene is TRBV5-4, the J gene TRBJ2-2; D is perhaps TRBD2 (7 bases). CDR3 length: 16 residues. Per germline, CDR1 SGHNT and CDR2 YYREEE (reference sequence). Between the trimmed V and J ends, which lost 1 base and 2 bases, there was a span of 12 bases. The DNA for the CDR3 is TGTGCCAGCAGCTTGTGGTCGGGGGGCAACACCGGGGAGCTGTTTTTT. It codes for CASSLWSGGNTGELFF.

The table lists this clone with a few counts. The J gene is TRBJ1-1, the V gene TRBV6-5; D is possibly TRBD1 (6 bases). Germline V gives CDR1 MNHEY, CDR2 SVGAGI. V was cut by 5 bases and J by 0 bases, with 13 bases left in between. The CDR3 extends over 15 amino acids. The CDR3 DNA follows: TGTGCCAGCAGTCTGGACAGCAACATGAACACTGAAGCTTTCTTT. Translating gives CASSLDSNMNTEAFF.

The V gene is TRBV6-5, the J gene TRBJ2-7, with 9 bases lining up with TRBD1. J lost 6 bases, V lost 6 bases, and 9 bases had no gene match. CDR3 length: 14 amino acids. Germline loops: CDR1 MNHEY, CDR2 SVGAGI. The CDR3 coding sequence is TGTGCCAGCAGGAGGACAGGGGCGGGACCCGAGCAGTACTTC. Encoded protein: CASRRTGAGPEQYF.

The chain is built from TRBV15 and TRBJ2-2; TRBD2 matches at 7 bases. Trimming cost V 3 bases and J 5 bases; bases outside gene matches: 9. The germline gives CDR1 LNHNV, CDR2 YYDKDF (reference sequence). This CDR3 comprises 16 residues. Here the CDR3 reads CATSSPQAGRTGELFF. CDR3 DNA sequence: TGTGCCACCAGCAGCCCCCAAGCGGGAAGAACCGGGGAGCTGTTTTTT.

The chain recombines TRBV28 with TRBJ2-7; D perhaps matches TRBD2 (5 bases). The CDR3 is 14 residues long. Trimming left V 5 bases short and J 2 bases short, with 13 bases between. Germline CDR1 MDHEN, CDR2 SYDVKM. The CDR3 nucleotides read TGTGCCAGCAGTGGCGGGTCAAGACCCTACGAGCAGTACTTC. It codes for CASSGGSRPYEQYF.

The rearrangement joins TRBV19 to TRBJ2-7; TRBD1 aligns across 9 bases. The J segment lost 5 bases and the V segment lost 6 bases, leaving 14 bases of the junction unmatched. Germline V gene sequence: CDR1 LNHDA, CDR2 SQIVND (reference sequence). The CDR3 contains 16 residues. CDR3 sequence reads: CASSPNRDRVYHEQYF. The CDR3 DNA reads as TGTGCCAGTAGCCCAAACCGGGACAGGGTATATCACGAGCAGTACTTC.

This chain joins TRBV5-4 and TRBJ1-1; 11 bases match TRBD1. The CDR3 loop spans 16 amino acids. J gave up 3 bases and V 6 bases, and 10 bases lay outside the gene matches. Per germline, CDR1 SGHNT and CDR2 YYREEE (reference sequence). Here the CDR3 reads CASNTGGTGGDTEAFF. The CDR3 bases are TGTGCCAGCAACACCGGGGGGACAGGGGGAGACACTGAAGCTTTCTTT.